These T cell receptor beta chains were read from a single sample in a study of blood T cell repertoires in COVID-19. Using immunoSEQ multiplex PCR, the repertoire was profiled, and TCRdb retains in-frame clones only, with some absent. Here the sample spans roughly 150,000 clones, approximately 80% being singletons. The sample comprised peripheral blood. The receptors here all came from a woman aged 80 or over with COVID-19, enrolled during active disease. CDR3s include the opening cysteine and the closing phenylalanine or tryptophan. The D gene is left open where the match is weak. Not every row has a clone size; where given, it reads once, few, many or a size class.

NA,13,TRBV6-1,NA,TRBJ1-3,TGTGCCTCCTCGGCGGTTCCTGGAAACACCATATATTTT,CASSAVPGNTIYF
NA,13,TRBV25-1,NA,TRBJ2-5,TGTGCCAGCAGCCGGGACTCAGAGGAGACCCAGTACTTC,CASSRDSEETQYF
NA,12,TRBV12-3/TRBV12-4,NA,TRBJ1-2,TGTGCCAGCAAACTCGGAGACTATGGCTACACCTTC,CASKLGDYGYTF
TRBD1,13,TRBV6-6,NA,TRBJ1-5,TGTGCCAGCAGTTACTCTCAGGGGGAGCCCCAGCATTTT,CASSYSQGEPQHF
NA,12,TRBV28,NA,TRBJ1-1,TGTGCCGGGCAGGGTAGGTATACTGAAGCTTTCTTT,CAGQGRYTEAFF
NA,15,TRBV9,NA,TRBJ2-5,TGTGCCAGCAGCGTAGGGTACCCCCCGGGAGAGACCCAGTACTTC,CASSVGYPPGETQYF
NA,14,TRBV18,NA,TRBJ2-5,TGTGCCAGCTCACCACCCGGGACTCCCGAGACCCAGTACTTC,CASSPPGTPETQYF
NA,13,TRBV12-3/TRBV12-4,few,TRBJ1-4,TGTGCCAGCAGTCGGACAGAGAATGAAAAACTGTTTTTT,CASSRTENEKLFF
TRBD2,15,TRBV5-3,NA,TRBJ2-5,TGTGCCAGAAGGTGCAAGGCGGGAGCTTCGAAGACCCAGTACTTC,CARRCKAGASKTQYF
NA,12,TRBV14,once,TRBJ1-1,TGTGCCAGCAGCCGTCAGGGTATTGAAGCTTTCTTT,CASSRQGIEAFF
NA,13,TRBV6-1,NA,TRBJ1-4,TGTGCCACAAATCGGGGGAAGAGTGAAAAACTGTTTTTT,CATNRGKSEKLFF
TRBD1,14,TRBV3-1/TRBV3-2,NA,TRBJ2-7,TGTGCCAGCTCGAGCGGACAGGATACCTACGAGCAGTACTTC,CASSSGQDTYEQYF
NA,16,TRBV18,NA,TRBJ1-3,TGTGCCAGCTCACCAGGCGGGATGAGCTCTGGAAACACCATATATTTT,CASSPGGMSSGNTIYF
TRBD2,16,TRBV6-5,NA,TRBJ2-1,TGTGCCAGCAGTTCCTTAGCGGGAGGATCCTACAATGAGCAGTTCTTC,CASSSLAGGSYNEQFF
TRBD1,16,TRBV5-1,NA,TRBJ1-6,TGCGCCAGCAGCTTCGGAGGGACAGGCAGAAATTCACCCCTCCACTTT,CASSFGGTGRNSPLHF
TRBD1,15,TRBV2,few,TRBJ1-2,TGTGCCAGCAGGAAGGCCCCACAGGGGGCGGGTGGCTACACCTTC,CASRKAPQGAGGYTF
TRBD2,14,TRBV5-4,NA,TRBJ2-1,TGTGCCAGCAGCTGGACGACTAGCGCGTATGAGCAGTTCTTC,CASSWTTSAYEQFF
NA,15,TRBV6-6,NA,TRBJ2-1,TGTGCCAGCAGTGACCTCACGGGAGCTCACAATGAGCAGTTCTTC,CASSDLTGAHNEQFF
NA,14,TRBV5-1,NA,TRBJ2-1,TGCGCCAGCAGCCCCGGGACTCAGTACAATGAGCAGTTCTTC,CASSPGTQYNEQFF
NA,12,TRBV3-1/TRBV3-2,NA,TRBJ1-3,TGTGCCAGCAGCCCCTCCCTAAACACCATATATTTT,CASSPSLNTIYF
TRBD1,15,TRBV28,few,TRBJ2-7,TGTGCCAGCAGTACACCCGGGACAGGGGGCCGGGAGCAGTACTTC,CASSTPGTGGREQYF
TRBD1,15,TRBV5-4,NA,TRBJ2-1,TGTGCCAGCAGCCACGGACAGGGGTTCTACAATGAGCAGTTCTTC,CASSHGQGFYNEQFF
TRBD1,15,TRBV18,NA,TRBJ1-1,TGTGCCAGCCCCCGAAACGGACAGGGGCACACTGAAGCTTTCTTT,CASPRNGQGHTEAFF
TRBD2,14,TRBV11-1,NA,TRBJ2-1,TGTGCCAGCAGCGTGAGACTAGCGGGAGGTGAGCAGTTCTTC,CASSVRLAGGEQFF
NA,14,TRBV6-5,NA,TRBJ2-5,TGTGCCAGCAGTTACTCGAGCCCCCAAGAGACCCAGTACTTC,CASSYSSPQETQYF
TRBD1,14,TRBV2,NA,TRBJ1-2,TGTGCCAGAGTGACACAAGACAGGGGGCTGGGCTACACCTTC,CARVTQDRGLGYTF
NA,16,TRBV28,NA,TRBJ1-4,TGTGCCAGCAGTCCCGACAGGTTTCCAACTAATGAAAAACTGTTTTTT,CASSPDRFPTNEKLFF
TRBD1,17,TRBV25-1,few,TRBJ2-2,TGTGCCAGCAGTGAGAGTCCGGGACAGGGGTCCACCGGGGAGCTGTTTTTT,CASSESPGQGSTGELFF
NA,13,TRBV7-9,NA,TRBJ2-3,TGTGCCAGCAGCCGAGGAGGAACAGATACGCAGTATTTT,CASSRGGTDTQYF
NA,13,TRBV5-1,NA,TRBJ2-5,TGCGCCAGCAGGCCGACAGGCAGGGAGACCCAGTACTTC,CASRPTGRETQYF